This entry concerns a single T cell receptor (beta chain). This sample was included in a study of OX40 agonist ivuxolimab in advanced cancers. Autoimmune disease history or systemic immunosuppression excluded patients. Researchers took blood at baseline, on cycle 4 day 1, and on cycle 7 day 1. TCRdb keeps only in-frame clones here, not all; method: immunoSEQ multiplex PCR. The sample yields roughly 70,000 clones, more than 70% seen once. V dropped 1 base and J dropped 4; count of bases not matched to a gene: 6. CDR1 is SEHNR, CDR2 FQNEAQ, per germline (reference sequence). The CDR3 spans 15 residues. The receptor was isolated from an adult with an advanced solid tumor such as melanoma, head and neck, liver or kidney cancer. The input for sequencing was CD4+ or CD8+ T cells sorted from blood, taken in a trial of the OX40 agonist ivuxolimab. The chain has TRBV7-9 and TRBJ2-5; 7 nucleotides agree with TRBD2. The DNA for the CDR3 is TGTGCCAGCAGCTTAGGTATTGGCGGGGGAGAGACCCAGTACTTC. This encodes CASSLGIGGGETQYF.